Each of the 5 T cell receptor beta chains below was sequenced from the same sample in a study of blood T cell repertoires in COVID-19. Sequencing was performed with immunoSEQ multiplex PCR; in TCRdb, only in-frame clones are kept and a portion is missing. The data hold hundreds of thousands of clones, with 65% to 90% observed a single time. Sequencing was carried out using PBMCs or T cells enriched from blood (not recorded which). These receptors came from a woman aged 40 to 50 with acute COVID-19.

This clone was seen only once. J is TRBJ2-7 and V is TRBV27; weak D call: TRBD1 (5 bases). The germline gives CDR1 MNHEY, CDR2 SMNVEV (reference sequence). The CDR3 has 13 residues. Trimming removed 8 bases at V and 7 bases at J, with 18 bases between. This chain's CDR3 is CASGPMGPKEQYF. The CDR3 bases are TGTGCCAGCGGCCCTATGGGGCCTAAGGAGCAGTACTTC.

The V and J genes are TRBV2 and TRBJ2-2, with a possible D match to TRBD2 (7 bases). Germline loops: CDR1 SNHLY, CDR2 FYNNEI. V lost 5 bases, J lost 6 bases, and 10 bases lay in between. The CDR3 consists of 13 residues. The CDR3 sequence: CASSTGRAGELFF. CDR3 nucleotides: TGTGCCAGCAGTACAGGGAGGGCCGGGGAGCTGTTTTTT.

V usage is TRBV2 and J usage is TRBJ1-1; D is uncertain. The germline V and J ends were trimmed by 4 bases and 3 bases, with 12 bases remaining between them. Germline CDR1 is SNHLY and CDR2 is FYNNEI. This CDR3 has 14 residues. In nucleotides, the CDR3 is TGTGCCAGCAGTGGGCGGGAGACGGACACTGAAGCTTTCTTT. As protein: CASSGRETDTEAFF.

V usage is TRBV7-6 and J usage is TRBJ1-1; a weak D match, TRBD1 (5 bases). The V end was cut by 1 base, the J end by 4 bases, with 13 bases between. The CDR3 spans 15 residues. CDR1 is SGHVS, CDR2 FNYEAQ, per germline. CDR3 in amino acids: CASSLDAGSGTEAFF. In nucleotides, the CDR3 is TGTGCCAGCAGCTTAGATGCAGGGTCGGGCACTGAAGCTTTCTTT. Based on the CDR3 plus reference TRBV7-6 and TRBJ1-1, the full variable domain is GAGVSQSPRYKVTKRGQDVALRCDPISGHVSLYWYRQALGQGPEFLTYFNYEAQQDKSGLPNDRFSAERPEGSISTLTIQRTEQRDSAMYRCASSLDAGSGTEAFFGQGTRLTVV.

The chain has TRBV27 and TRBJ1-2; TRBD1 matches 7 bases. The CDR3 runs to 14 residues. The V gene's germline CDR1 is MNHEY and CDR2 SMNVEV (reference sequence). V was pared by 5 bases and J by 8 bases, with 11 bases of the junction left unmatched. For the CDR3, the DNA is TGTGCCAGCAGTCCCTACAGGGGCGCCGGGGGCTACACCTTC. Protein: CASSPYRGAGGYTF.